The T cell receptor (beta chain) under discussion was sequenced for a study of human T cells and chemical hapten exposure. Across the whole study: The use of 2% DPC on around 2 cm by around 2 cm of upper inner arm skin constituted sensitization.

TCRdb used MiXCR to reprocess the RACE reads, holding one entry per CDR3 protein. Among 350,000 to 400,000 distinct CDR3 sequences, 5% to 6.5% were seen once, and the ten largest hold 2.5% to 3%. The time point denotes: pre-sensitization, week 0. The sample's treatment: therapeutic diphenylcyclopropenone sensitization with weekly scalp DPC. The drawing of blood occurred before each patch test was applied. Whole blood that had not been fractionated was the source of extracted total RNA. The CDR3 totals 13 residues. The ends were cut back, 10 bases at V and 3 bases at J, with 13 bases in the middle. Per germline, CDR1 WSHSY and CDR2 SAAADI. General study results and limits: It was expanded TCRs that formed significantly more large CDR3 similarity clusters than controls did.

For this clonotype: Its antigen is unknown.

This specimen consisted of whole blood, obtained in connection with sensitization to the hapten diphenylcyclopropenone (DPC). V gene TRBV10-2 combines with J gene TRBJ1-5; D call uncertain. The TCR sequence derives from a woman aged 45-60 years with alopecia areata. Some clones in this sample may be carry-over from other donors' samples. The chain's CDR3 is CATTDLHNQPQHF. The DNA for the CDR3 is TGCGCCACCACGGACTTACACAATCAGCCCCAGCATTTT.